This is a list of T cell receptor beta chains from one sample in a study of T cell responses to AZD1222 COVID-19 vaccine. The method was immunoSEQ multiplex PCR; TCRdb's version includes in-frame clones alone and lacks a portion of them. The sample holds roughly 140,000 clones, 88% seen once. The material was peripheral blood, obtained on day 0 of MenACWY control vaccination. Receptor source: an adult in good health. Both conserved end residues are part of each CDR3. Each record gives: clone size, J gene, V gene, D gene, CDR3 DNA, CDR3 protein. A D gene is named only where the DNA matches it firmly. Size is omitted from some rows. Given values are once, few, many or a class for expanded clones.

. | TRBJ1-1 | TRBV6-5 | . | TGTGCCAGCAGTTACTCGACCAGGGCGAACACTGAAGCTTTCTTT | CASSYSTRANTEAFF
. | TRBJ1-2 | TRBV2 | . | TGTGCCAGCACCCAACAGGGAAACTATGGCTACACCTTC | CASTQQGNYGYTF
. | TRBJ1-6 | TRBV2 | . | TGTGCCAGCGCGGTGGCCTCCTATAATTCACCCCTCCACTTT | CASAVASYNSPLHF
. | TRBJ1-4 | TRBV9 | . | TGTGCCAGCAGTGTACAGGGAGGAGGAGAAAAACTGTTTTTT | CASSVQGGGEKLFF
. | TRBJ1-6 | TRBV6-5 | . | TGTGCCAGCAGTTACGAGGTTATTAATTCACCCCTCCACTTT | CASSYEVINSPLHF
once | TRBJ2-5 | TRBV7-2 | . | TGTGCCAGCAGCTTGATTCAAGAGACCCAGTACTTC | CASSLIQETQYF
. | TRBJ1-6 | TRBV18 | . | TGTGCCAGCTCCCCGCTGTCGGCCGTCGGTTCACCCCTCCACTTT | CASSPLSAVGSPLHF
. | TRBJ2-7 | TRBV3-1/TRBV3-2 | TRBD1 | TGTGCCAGCAGCTGGACAGGCCCCTACGAGCAGTACTTC | CASSWTGPYEQYF
. | TRBJ1-5 | TRBV5-8 | TRBD1 | TGTGCCAGCAGCTTGGGACAGGGGGGCAATCAGCCCCAGCATTTT | CASSLGQGGNQPQHF
. | TRBJ2-4 | TRBV5-1 | . | TGCGCCAGCAGCTTGTCCGGAGGAGCCAAAAACATTCAGTACTTC | CASSLSGGAKNIQYF
. | TRBJ2-3 | TRBV6-6 | . | TGTGCCAGCAGTCCGAGGCTGGCGGGCATAAACACAGATACGCAGTATTTT | CASSPRLAGINTDTQYF
once | TRBJ1-1 | TRBV30 | TRBD1 | TGTGCCTGGAGCCCGGACAGGCCGAACACTGAAGCTTTCTTT | CAWSPDRPNTEAFF
. | TRBJ2-1 | TRBV2 | . | TGTGCCAGCAAAGGAGATGGATCCAATGAGCAGTTCTTC | CASKGDGSNEQFF
. | TRBJ2-1 | TRBV30 | TRBD1 | TGTGCCTGGAGTGTAGGGGACAGGGGGTACAATGAGCAGTTCTTC | CAWSVGDRGYNEQFF
. | TRBJ2-1 | TRBV5-1 | . | TGCGCCAGCAGGTTCTCCGGGACCTCCTTCAATGAGCAGTTCTTC | CASRFSGTSFNEQFF
. | TRBJ2-5 | TRBV6-1 | TRBD1 | TGTGCCAGCAGTGAACGAACCGGGACAGGGTACGAGACCCAGTACTTC | CASSERTGTGYETQYF
. | TRBJ1-2 | TRBV30 | TRBD1 | TGTGCCTGGAGTCCCCGGGACAGGCATTATGGCTACACCTTC | CAWSPRDRHYGYTF
. | TRBJ1-1 | TRBV5-1 | TRBD1 | TGCGCCAGCAGCTCCTTGACAGGGCAGAACACTGAAGCTTTCTTT | CASSSLTGQNTEAFF
. | TRBJ2-1 | TRBV11-2 | . | TGTGCCAGCAGCTTAGTCCGGTTCAGAACAGCCTACAATGAGCAGTTCTTC | CASSLVRFRTAYNEQFF
. | TRBJ2-7 | TRBV7-6 | TRBD2 | TGTGCCAGCAGCATCAACGGGGGGGGACACGGCTACGAGCAGTACTTC | CASSINGGGHGYEQYF
. | TRBJ1-1 | TRBV4-3 | . | TGCGCCAGCAGCCAAGATCCGGGAGCTATTACTGAAGCTTTCTTT | CASSQDPGAITEAFF
. | TRBJ1-1 | TRBV5-1 | . | TGCGCCAGCAGCTTGGCGGGACCCACTGAAGCTTTCTTT | CASSLAGPTEAFF
. | TRBJ1-4 | TRBV12-3/TRBV12-4 | . | TGTGCCACTTCGTGGGGCCGTAACGAAAAACTGTTTTTT | CATSWGRNEKLFF
. | TRBJ2-7 | TRBV6-2/TRBV6-3 | TRBD2 | TGTGCCAGCAGTTACCTAACATTGACTAGCGGGAACTACGAGCAGTACTTC | CASSYLTLTSGNYEQYF
once | TRBJ2-5 | TRBV19 | TRBD1 | TGTGCCAGTAGTACGGCCCGGACAGGGGGTGAGACCCAGTACTTC | CASSTARTGGETQYF
. | TRBJ1-2 | TRBV5-4 | . | TGTGCCAGCAGCCTTAAGACAGGCCGCTTCTATGGCTACACCTTC | CASSLKTGRFYGYTF
. | TRBJ1-3 | TRBV10-3 | TRBD1 | TGTGCCGCAGAAGGACAGGGCTCTGGAAACACCATATATTTT | CAAEGQGSGNTIYF
. | TRBJ1-6 | TRBV5-1 | . | TGCGCCAGCAGCTTGGCCGATTTAGGGGGGGAAGCGTCACCCCTCCACTTT | CASSLADLGGEASPLHF
. | TRBJ2-3 | TRBV7-9 | . | TGTGCCAGCAGCCCACATCGGAGCACAGATACGCAGTATTTT | CASSPHRSTDTQYF
. | TRBJ2-7 | TRBV3-1/TRBV3-2 | . | TGTGCCAGCAGCCAAGAGTACGAGCAGTACTTC | CASSQEYEQYF
. | TRBJ2-3 | TRBV7-9 | . | TGTGCCAGCAGCTTGGGCCAGGGGACAGATACGCAGTATTTT | CASSLGQGTDTQYF